Listed below are T cell receptor beta chains from one sample, sequenced in a study of blood T cell repertoires in COVID-19. TCRdb keeps only in-frame clones here, not all; method: immunoSEQ multiplex PCR. The sample shows 150,000 to 200,000 clones, around 79% of them seen only once. The sequenced sample consisted of peripheral blood. Source of these receptors: a woman in her forties with COVID-19, enrolled during active disease. CDR3s leave out the opening cysteine and the closing phenylalanine or tryptophan.

J gene | V gene | CDR3 length | CDR3 protein
TRBJ1-4 | TRBV5-8 | 14 | ASSLATRSANEKLF
TRBJ1-3 | TRBV9 | 14 | ASSVDGAYSGNTIY
TRBJ2-1 | TRBV6-6 | 12 | ASSYQGVYNEQF
TRBJ2-5 | TRBV11-3 | 12 | ASSLGRGGETQY
TRBJ1-4 | TRBV6-5 | 14 | ASSYRGAGTNEKLF
TRBJ2-1 | TRBV10-3 | 12 | AITPGGTSNEQF
TRBJ2-3 | TRBV7-9 | 15 | ASSTPPVAGETDTQY
TRBJ1-4 | TRBV11-2 | 11 | ASSLGGDEKLF
TRBJ2-4 | TRBV6-2/TRBV6-3 | 14 | ASSTLSGGAKNIQY
TRBJ1-5 | TRBV2 | 12 | ASSPRTGNQPQH
TRBJ1-2 | TRBV3-1/TRBV3-2 | 13 | ASSQVIGRGYGYT
TRBJ1-1 | TRBV9 | 10 | ASSVGGVEAF
TRBJ1-4 | TRBV5-1 | 12 | ASSQKAFYEKLF
TRBJ2-7 | TRBV5-1 | 13 | ASSLPGTGGPEQY
TRBJ2-1 | TRBV13 | 13 | ASSAGTGGYNEQF
TRBJ2-1 | TRBV27 | 16 | ASALTQGGSPTYNEQF
TRBJ2-1 | TRBV12-3/TRBV12-4 | 11 | ASRGGRHNEQF
TRBJ1-2 | TRBV5-1 | 13 | ASSLEFPRGHGYT
TRBJ2-7 | TRBV29-1 | 13 | SVGIRGRGLDEQY
TRBJ1-2 | TRBV5-6 | 15 | ASSPMRGGGQSYGYT
TRBJ2-3 | TRBV7-9 | 14 | ASLGRGSTTTDTQY
TRBJ2-5 | TRBV27 | 14 | ASSFQGRDSRETQY
TRBJ2-1 | TRBV7-2 | 13 | ASSLVSGGYNEQF
TRBJ1-4 | TRBV29-1 | 13 | SVSQGGATNEKLF
TRBJ1-2 | TRBV4-1 | 14 | ASSQDRYRGGYGYT
TRBJ2-5 | TRBV2 | 13 | ASSGWTGGSETQY
TRBJ2-7 | TRBV6-5 | 9 | ASSYREVEY
TRBJ2-1 | TRBV7-7 | 14 | ASSLGLAGGADEQF
TRBJ1-1 | TRBV4-2 | 14 | ASSRPTGTAGTEAF
TRBJ2-5 | TRBV6-5 | 13 | ASSPLLSGGETQY
TRBJ1-6 | TRBV6-5 | 12 | ASSYGTENSPLH
TRBJ1-3 | TRBV4-1 | 12 | ASRPEGRSNTIY
TRBJ1-1 | TRBV11-2 | 14 | ASSLEPGATWTEAF
TRBJ1-1 | TRBV5-6 | 11 | ASSFGANTEAF
TRBJ2-1 | TRBV7-8 | 14 | ASSFSSGETYNEQF
TRBJ2-7 | TRBV6-5 | 13 | ASSYPGTSRLEQY
TRBJ1-4 | TRBV15 | 13 | ATSRDRGSSEKLF
TRBJ2-7 | TRBV5-4 | 14 | ASSLFLAGELKEQY
TRBJ2-7 | TRBV7-9 | 11 | AIRTDLSYEQY
TRBJ2-1 | TRBV7-7 | 13 | ASSPLQGPYNEQF
TRBJ2-5 | TRBV30 | 10 | AWSSGTETQY
TRBJ2-7 | TRBV6-6 | 10 | ASSHGTYEQY
TRBJ1-2 | TRBV5-1 | 12 | ASSTGQEVYGYT
TRBJ1-2 | TRBV20-1 | 8 | SWGIYGYT
TRBJ2-3 | TRBV5-1 | 11 | ASSLDRTDTQY
TRBJ2-5 | TRBV3-1/TRBV3-2 | 12 | ASSQNHGEETQY
TRBJ2-7 | TRBV5-8 | 9 | ASSVALKQY
TRBJ2-7 | TRBV19 | 12 | ASSMLGRTYEQY
TRBJ2-3 | TRBV29-1 | 11 | SVDTYEGGTQY
TRBJ1-3 | TRBV3-1/TRBV3-2 | 13 | ASSQAGGSGNTIY